The subject of this entry is one T cell receptor (beta chain). Between the trimmed V and J ends, which lost 3 bases and 0 bases, there was a span of 16 bases. Germline V gene lookup returns CDR1 SGDLS and CDR2 YYNGEE. This CDR3 comprises 16 residues. The repertoire was sequenced with immunoSEQ multiplex PCR; TCRdb's copy has only in-frame clones and lacks some. This table has roughly 49,000 clones, 90% appearing once. This sample was included in a study of PD-1 blockade in classical Hodgkin lymphoma. Time point denoted: cycle 4 day 1 (C4D1), after six to seven weeks of nivolumab. Relapses following autologous stem cell transplantation were seen in all patients, with brentuximab vedotin exposure varying.

The TCR originated in a human donor with classical Hodgkin lymphoma. The chain links TRBV9 to TRBJ2-7; TRBD1 is a possible D gene (5 bases). Sequencing used peripheral blood mononuclear cells (PBMCs), obtained before the fourth cycle of nivolumab. In nucleotides, the CDR3 is TGTGCCAGCAGCGAGGGGCTTGGGATCAGCTCCTACGAGCAGTACTTC. Amino acids: CASSEGLGISSYEQYF.